The sequence of this T cell receptor beta chain was determined in a study of T cells after yellow fever vaccination. Points from the study as a whole: Weaker in magnitude, the secondary response showed a faster peak on day 5 versus 15. Re-detected after boosting: most primary clones, 96% of CD4 and roughly 88% of CD8. Repertoires obtained by FACS sorting could include abundant clonotypes that entered as contaminants from the bulk population.

The CDR3 is 15 residues long. CDR1 DFQATT and CDR2 SNEGSKA come from the germline V gene (reference sequence). With 0 bases clipped from V and 4 bases from J, the junction kept 8 bases outside the gene matches. Each CDR3 protein is one row after TCRdb ran MiXCR on the 5' RACE reads. The sample contains 300,000 to 400,000 distinct CDR3 sequences, more than 8.5% of which appear only once. This clonotype has at least ten counts. Its antigen is not identified. The specimen comprised PBMCs, sampled on the day of the first yellow fever vaccination. The chain has TRBV20-1 and TRBJ1-1, with TRBD1 identical over 7 bases. This receptor was obtained from a man aged 18-30 years who received the YFV17D yellow fever vaccine. The CDR3 loop is CSAREGDSWGTEAFF. Written as DNA, the CDR3 is TGCAGTGCTAGAGAGGGGGACAGCTGGGGCACTGAAGCTTTCTTT.